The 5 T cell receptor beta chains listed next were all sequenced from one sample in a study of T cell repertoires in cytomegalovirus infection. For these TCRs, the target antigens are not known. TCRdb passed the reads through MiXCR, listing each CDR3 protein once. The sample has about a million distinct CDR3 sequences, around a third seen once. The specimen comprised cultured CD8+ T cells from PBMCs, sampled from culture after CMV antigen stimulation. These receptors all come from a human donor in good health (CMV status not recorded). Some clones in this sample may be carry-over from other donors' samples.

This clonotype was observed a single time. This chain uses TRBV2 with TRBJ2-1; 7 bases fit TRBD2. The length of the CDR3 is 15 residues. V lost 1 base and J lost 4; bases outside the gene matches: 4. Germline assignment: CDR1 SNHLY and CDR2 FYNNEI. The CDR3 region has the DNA TGTGCCAGCAGTGAAGGGACTAGATCTTACAATGAGCAGTTCTTC. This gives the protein CASSEGTRSYNEQFF.

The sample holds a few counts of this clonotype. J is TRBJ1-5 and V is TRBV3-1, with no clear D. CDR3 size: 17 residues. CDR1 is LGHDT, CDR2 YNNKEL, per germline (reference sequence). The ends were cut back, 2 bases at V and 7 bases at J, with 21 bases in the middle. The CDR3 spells CASSQSVLGRAGQPQHF. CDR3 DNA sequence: TGTGCCAGCAGCCAATCCGTTTTGGGGAGAGCTGGACAGCCCCAGCATTTT.

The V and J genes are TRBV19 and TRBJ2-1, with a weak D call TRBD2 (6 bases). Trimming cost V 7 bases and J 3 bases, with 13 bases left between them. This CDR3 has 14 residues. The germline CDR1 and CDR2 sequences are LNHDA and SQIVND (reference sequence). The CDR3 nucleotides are TGTGCCAGTACACTTAGCGGAAACTACAATGAGCAGTTCTTC. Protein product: CASTLSGNYNEQFF. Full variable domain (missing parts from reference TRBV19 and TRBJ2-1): DGGITQSPKYLFRKEGQNVTLSCEQNLNHDAMYWYRQDPGQGLRLIYYSQIVNDFQKGDIAEGYSVSREKKESFPLTVTSAQKNPTAFYLCASTLSGNYNEQFFGPGTRLTVL.

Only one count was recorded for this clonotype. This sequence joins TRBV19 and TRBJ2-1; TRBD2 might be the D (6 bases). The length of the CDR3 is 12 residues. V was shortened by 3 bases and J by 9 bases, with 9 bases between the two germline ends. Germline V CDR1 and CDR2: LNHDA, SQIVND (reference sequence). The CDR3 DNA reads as TGTGCCAGTAGTATGGGGGGAAGTGAGCAGTTCTTC. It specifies CASSMGGSEQFF. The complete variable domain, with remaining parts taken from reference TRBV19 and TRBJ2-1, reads DGGITQSPKYLFRKEGQNVTLSCEQNLNHDAMYWYRQDPGQGLRLIYYSQIVNDFQKGDIAEGYSVSREKKESFPLTVTSAQKNPTAFYLCASSMGGSEQFFGPGTRLTVL.

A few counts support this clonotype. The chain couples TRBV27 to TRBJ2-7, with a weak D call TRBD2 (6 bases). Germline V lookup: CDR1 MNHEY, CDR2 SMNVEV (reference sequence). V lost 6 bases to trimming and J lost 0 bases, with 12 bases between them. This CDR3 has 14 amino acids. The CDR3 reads CASSVEGLSYEQYF. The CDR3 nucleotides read TGTGCCAGCAGCGTTGAGGGACTCTCCTACGAGCAGTACTTC.